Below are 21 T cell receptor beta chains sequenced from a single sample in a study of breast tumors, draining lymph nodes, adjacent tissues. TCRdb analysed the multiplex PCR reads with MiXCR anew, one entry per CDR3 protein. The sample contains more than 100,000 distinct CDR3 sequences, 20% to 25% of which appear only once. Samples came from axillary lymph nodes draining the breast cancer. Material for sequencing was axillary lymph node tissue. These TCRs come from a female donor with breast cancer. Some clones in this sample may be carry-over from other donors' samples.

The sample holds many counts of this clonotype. CDR3 DNA sequence: TGCAGTGCTAATAGCGGAGGGAACACAGATACGCAGTATTTT. This encodes CSANSGGNTDTQYF. The chain couples TRBV20-1 to TRBJ2-3; the D gene is possibly TRBD2 (6 bases). The CDR3 has 14 residues. Germline V gene sequence: CDR1 DFQATT, CDR2 SNEGSKA (reference sequence). The V end lost 4 bases, the J end lost 2 bases, and 13 bases lay between the germline ends.

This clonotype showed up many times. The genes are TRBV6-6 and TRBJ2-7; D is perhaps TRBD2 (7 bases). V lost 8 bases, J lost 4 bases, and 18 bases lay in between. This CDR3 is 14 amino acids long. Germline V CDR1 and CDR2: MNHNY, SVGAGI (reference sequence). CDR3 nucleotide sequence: TGTGCCAGCCGGGGGGCGGGGGACTATTACGAGCAGTACTTC. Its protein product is CASRGAGDYYEQYF.

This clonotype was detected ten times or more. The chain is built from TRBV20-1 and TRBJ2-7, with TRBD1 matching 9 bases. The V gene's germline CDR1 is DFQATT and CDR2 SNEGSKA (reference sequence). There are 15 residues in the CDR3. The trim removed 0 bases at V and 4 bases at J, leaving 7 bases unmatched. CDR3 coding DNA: TGCAGTGCTAGAGATCCGGGACAGGGTTCGTACGAGCAGTACTTC. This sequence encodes CSARDPGQGSYEQYF.

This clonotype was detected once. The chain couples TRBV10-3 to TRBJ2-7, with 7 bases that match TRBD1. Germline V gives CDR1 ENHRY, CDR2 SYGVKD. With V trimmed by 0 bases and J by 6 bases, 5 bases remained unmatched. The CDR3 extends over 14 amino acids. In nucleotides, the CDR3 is TGTGCCATCAGTGAGTCCTATCAGGGGGTCGAGCAGTACTTC. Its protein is CAISESYQGVEQYF.

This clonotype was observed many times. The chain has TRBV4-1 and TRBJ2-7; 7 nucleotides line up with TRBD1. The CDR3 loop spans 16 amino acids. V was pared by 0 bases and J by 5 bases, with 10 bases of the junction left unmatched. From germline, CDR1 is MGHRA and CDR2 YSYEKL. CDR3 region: CASSQDLVTGTHEQYF. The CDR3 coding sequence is TGCGCCAGCAGCCAAGATCTTGTGACAGGGACCCACGAGCAGTACTTC.

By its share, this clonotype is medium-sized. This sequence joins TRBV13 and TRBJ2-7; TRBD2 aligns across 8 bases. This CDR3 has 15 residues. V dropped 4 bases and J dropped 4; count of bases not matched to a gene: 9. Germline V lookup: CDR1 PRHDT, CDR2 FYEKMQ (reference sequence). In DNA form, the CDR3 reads TGTGCCAGCAGCTCAAGCGGGAGAGAGGGGTACGAGCAGTACTTC. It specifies CASSSSGREGYEQYF.

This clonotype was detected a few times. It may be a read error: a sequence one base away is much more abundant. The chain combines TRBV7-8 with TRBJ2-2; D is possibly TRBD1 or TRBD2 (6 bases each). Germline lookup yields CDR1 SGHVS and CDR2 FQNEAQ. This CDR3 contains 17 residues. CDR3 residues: CASSLLHRAKNTGGLFF. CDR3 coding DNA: TGTGCCAGCAGCTTACTTCACAGGGCTAAGAACACCGGGGGGCTGTTTTTT. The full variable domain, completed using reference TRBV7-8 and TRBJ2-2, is GAGVSQSPRYKVAKRGQDVALRCDPISGHVSLFWYQQALGQGPEFLTYFQNEAQLDKSGLPSDRFFAERPEGSVSTLKIQRTQQEDSAVYLCASSLLHRAKNTGGLFFGEGSRLTVL.

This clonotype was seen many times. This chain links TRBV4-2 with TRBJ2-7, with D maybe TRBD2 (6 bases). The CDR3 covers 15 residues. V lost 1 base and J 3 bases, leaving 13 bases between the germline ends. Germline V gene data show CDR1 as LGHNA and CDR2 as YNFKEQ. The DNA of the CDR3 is TGTGCCAGCAGCCAAGGACGGGGTAGCGGCTACGAGCAGTACTTC. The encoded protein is CASSQGRGSGYEQYF.

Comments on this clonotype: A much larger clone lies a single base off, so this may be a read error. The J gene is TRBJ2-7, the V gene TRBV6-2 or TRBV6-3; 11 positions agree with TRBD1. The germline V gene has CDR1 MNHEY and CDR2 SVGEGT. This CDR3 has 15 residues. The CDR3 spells CAGRDRGTKSYEQYF. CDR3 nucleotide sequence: TGTGCCGGCAGGGACAGGGGGACGAAGTCCTACGAGCAGTACTTC.

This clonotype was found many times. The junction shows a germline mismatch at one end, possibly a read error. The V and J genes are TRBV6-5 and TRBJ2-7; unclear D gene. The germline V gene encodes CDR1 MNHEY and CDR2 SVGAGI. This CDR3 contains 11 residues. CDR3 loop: CASSDSYEQYF. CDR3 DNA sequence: TGTGCCAGCAGTGACTCCTACGAGCAGTACTTC.

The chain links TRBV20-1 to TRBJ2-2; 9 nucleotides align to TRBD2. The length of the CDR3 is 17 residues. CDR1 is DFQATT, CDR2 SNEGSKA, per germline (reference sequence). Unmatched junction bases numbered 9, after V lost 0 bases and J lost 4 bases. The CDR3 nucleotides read TGCAGTGCTAGAGACCTAAGCGGGAGGAGGGGCACCGGGGAGCTGTTTTTT. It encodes CSARDLSGRRGTGELFF.

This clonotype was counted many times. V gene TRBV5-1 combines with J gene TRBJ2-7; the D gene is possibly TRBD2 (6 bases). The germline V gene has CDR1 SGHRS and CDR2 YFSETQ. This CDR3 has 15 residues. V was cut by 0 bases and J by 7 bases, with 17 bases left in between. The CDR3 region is CASSLGGGQGVEQYF. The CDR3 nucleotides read TGCGCCAGCAGCTTGGGGGGAGGCCAAGGGGTTGAGCAGTACTTC.

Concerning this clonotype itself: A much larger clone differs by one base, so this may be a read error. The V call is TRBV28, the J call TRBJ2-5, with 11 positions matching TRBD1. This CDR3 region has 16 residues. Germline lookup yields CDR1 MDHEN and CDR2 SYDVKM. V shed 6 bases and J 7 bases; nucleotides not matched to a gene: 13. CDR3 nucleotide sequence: TGTGCCAGCAGCAAACCAGGGACAGGGGGTTGGGGGACCCAGTACTTC. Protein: CASSKPGTGGWGTQYF. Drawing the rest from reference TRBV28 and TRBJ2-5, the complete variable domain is DVKVTQSSRYLVKRTGEKVFLECVQDMDHENMFWYRQDPGLGLRLIYFSYDVKMKEKGDIPEGYSVSREKKERFSLILESASTNQTSMYLCASSKPGTGGWGTQYFGPGTRLLVL.

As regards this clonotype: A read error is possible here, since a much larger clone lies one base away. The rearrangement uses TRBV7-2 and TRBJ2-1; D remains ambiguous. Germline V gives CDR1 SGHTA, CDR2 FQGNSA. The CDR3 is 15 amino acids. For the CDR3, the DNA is TGTGCCAGCAGCTTAGGGGCCAGCTCCTGCAATGAGCAGTTCTTC. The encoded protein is CASSLGASSCNEQFF.

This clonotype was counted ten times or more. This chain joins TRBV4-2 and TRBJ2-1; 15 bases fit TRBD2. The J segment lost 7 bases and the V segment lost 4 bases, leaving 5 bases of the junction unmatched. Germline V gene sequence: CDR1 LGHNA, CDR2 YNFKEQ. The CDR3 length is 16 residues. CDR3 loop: CASSPGLAGGRNEQFF. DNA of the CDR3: TGTGCCAGCAGCCCGGGACTAGCGGGAGGCAGGAATGAGCAGTTCTTC.

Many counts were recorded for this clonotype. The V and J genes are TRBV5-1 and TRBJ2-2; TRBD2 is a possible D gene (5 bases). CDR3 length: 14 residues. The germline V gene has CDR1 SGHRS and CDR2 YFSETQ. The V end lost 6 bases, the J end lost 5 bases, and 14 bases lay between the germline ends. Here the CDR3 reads CASTPDWITGELFF. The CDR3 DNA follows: TGCGCCAGCACCCCGGACTGGATTACCGGGGAGCTGTTTTTT.

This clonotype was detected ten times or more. As DNA, the CDR3 is TGTGCCAGCAGCTTAAATCCGGGACCGGTAAATGAGCAGTTCTTC. Residues: CASSLNPGPVNEQFF. V usage is TRBV7-3 and J usage is TRBJ2-1; either TRBD1 or TRBD2 may supply D (5 bases each). V was pared by 1 base and J by 7 bases, with 14 bases between. Germline V lookup: CDR1 SGHTA, CDR2 FQGTGA. CDR3 length equals 15 residues.

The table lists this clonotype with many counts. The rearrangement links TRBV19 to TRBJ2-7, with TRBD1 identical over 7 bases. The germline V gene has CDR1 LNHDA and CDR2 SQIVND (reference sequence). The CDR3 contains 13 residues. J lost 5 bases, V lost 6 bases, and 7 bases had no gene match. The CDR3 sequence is CASSTDRVHEQYF. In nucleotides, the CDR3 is TGTGCCAGTAGCACCGACAGGGTACACGAGCAGTACTTC.

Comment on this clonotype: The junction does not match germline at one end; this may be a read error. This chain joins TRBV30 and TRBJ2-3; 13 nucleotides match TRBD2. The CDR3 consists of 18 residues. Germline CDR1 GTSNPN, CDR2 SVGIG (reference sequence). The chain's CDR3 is CASRPTSGRNFYPDAQYF. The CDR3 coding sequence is TGTGCCAGCCGGCCGACTAGCGGGAGGAACTTTTACCCAGATGCGCAGTATTTT.

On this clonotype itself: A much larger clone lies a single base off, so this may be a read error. Here the CDR3 reads CASNIRLLSNQPQHF. In DNA, the CDR3 is TGTGCCAGTAATATTCGGCTGCTTAGCAATCAGCCCCAGCATTTT. The J gene is TRBJ1-5, the V gene TRBV19; D unclear. V was clipped by 7 bases and J by 0 bases, with 13 bases between them. The CDR3 covers 15 residues. Germline V lookup: CDR1 LNHDA, CDR2 SQIVND (reference sequence).

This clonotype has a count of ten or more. The CDR3 DNA reads TGTGCCAGCAGTTACTCGAGGAGTATAGTTAATGAAAAACTGTTTTTT. It specifies CASSYSRSIVNEKLFF. J is TRBJ1-4 and V is TRBV6-6; unclear D gene. Trimming left V 0 bases short and J 4 bases short, with 12 bases between. Germline V gene lookup returns CDR1 MNHNY and CDR2 SVGAGI (reference sequence). The CDR3 runs to 16 residues.